This TCR beta chain was recovered during a study of control samples from healthy donors and cancer patients. Here immunoSEQ multiplex PCR was the method, and the copy in TCRdb shows in-frame clones only, minus some. The sample consists of about 110,000 clones, around 80% of them appearing once. This clonotype was obtained from a man aged 18 to 29 in good health. The sample comprised blood.

The CDR3 here is CASSVGYREGDYGYTF. In DNA form, the CDR3 reads TGTGCCAGCAGCGTAGGGTACAGGGAGGGGGACTATGGCTACACCTTC. The chain joins TRBV9 to TRBJ1-2, with a tentative D call TRBD1 (6 bases). The germline V gene encodes CDR1 SGDLS and CDR2 YYNGEE. CDR3 length: 16 amino acids. V lost 0 bases to trimming and J lost 3 bases, with 15 bases between them.